The clone carrying this T cell receptor (beta chain) turned up a few times. The CDR3 is 12 residues long. Per germline, CDR1 MDHEN and CDR2 SYDVKM. Trimming cost V 6 bases and J 7 bases, with 12 bases left between them. The sample belongs to a study of blood T cell repertoires in COVID-19. About the study: Samples of COVID-19 (acute and convalescent) were obtained from the United States, Italy and Spain. Sources were T cells, B-cell-depleted T cells, or PBMCs; the material itself was cDNA or gDNA.

Original handling: Scientists estimated how many nucleated cells there were by amplifying reference gene primers. Libraries were prepared by immunoSEQ multiplex PCR; TCRdb keeps only in-frame clonotypes and omits some of them. V, J and clone size are taken as reported in that table, and D and trimming were inferred from the DNA itself. This sample has about 170,000 clones, with 88% found just once. Sequencing was carried out using peripheral blood. The chain is built from TRBV28 and TRBJ1-2, with D unresolved. The TCR sequence derives from a man aged 50 to 60 who had recovered from COVID-19. CDR3 nucleotides: TGTGCCAGCAGAAAGGGAGTAGGTGGCTACACCTTC. Its protein product is CASRKGVGGYTF.